This T cell receptor (beta chain) appears in the sequencing data of a study of Graves' ophthalmopathy and Graves' hyperthyroidism. CDR3 regions of TCR beta were amplified from RNA transcripts. First-round RT-PCR relied on HTBI primers, and a second-round multiplex PCR came next. TCRdb called the multiplex PCR reads again in MiXCR, with one record for every CDR3 protein. Among 600,000 to 650,000 distinct CDR3 sequences listed, about 24% were seen once. Many counts were recorded for this clonotype. J lost 7 bases, V lost 0 bases, and 4 bases had no gene match. The CDR3 length is 14 residues. This TCR derives from a woman between 18 and 29 years old with stable Graves' hyperthyroidism. Some clones in this sample may be carry-over from other donors' samples. J is TRBJ1-2 and V is TRBV12-3 or TRBV12-4; 8 bases match TRBD1. Material for sequencing was peripheral blood. Here the CDR3 DNA reads TGTGCCAGCAGTTTAGCGGACAGGGTCTTTGGCTACACCTTC. It translates to CASSLADRVFGYTF.